This TCR beta chain stems from a study of CD8 T cells in ankylosing spondylitis. General study findings and limits: Seven or eight highly homologous variants made up a TCR beta motif, and this motif appeared characteristic of ankylosing spondylitis blood. The clones that were linked to disease were reported to be significantly enriched in matched synovial fluid samples from ankylosing spondylitis patients. Clones linked with disease were CD8+ and fairly uncommon in the peripheral blood. Existing reports had already noted some motif variants in reactive arthritis synovial fluid and blood.

This clonotype was seen a handful of times. Its cognate antigen is unknown. TCRdb itself ran the 5' RACE reads through MiXCR, one entry per CDR3 protein. The sample lists hundreds of thousands of distinct CDR3 sequences; 20% were seen once. The CDR3 loop spans 17 amino acids. Per germline, CDR1 SGHTA and CDR2 FQGTGA. V lost 5 bases, J lost 0 bases, and 11 bases stayed unmatched. Sample: blood, either unsorted or a sorted T cell fraction (not recorded which). The J gene is TRBJ1-2, the V gene TRBV7-3, with TRBD1 matching 8 bases. This sequence originates from a male donor with ankylosing spondylitis or in good health (not recorded which). The CDR3 protein is CASSLVPGQDPNYGYTF. CDR3 bases: TGTGCCAGCAGCCTTGTCCCGGGACAGGACCCTAACTATGGCTACACCTTC.